Presented here are 18 T cell receptor beta chains from one specimen sequenced in a study of T cell clonality in common variable immunodeficiency. The repertoire was sequenced with immunoSEQ multiplex PCR; TCRdb's copy has only in-frame clones and lacks some. The sample yields 80,000 or so clones, without any singletons. Sequenced: peripheral blood mononuclear cells. These receptors all come from a person between 18 and 75 years old in good health.

This clone was seen at least ten times. The read terminates 3 residues before the CDR3 end, so the remaining end is supplied by the germline J gene. The chain recombines TRBV29-1 with TRBJ1-5; TRBD1 agrees at 8 bases. The CDR3 is 13 amino acids. Unmatched junction bases numbered 2, after V lost 4 bases and J lost 3 bases. CDR1 is SQVTM, CDR2 ANQGSEA, per germline. The CDR3 sequence is CSVVDRDNQPQHF. The covered CDR3 bases are TGCAGCGTTGTGGACAGGGACAATCAGCCC.

At least ten counts were recorded for this clone. This CDR3 reads CASSQGGYSYEQYF. The covered CDR3 bases are TGTGCCAGCAGCCAGGGCGGTTACTCCTACGAG. V is TRBV7-2 and J is TRBJ2-7, with D perhaps matching TRBD1 (5 bases). The CDR3 end lies 3 residues beyond the end of the read and is filled in from the germline J gene. Looked up from germline, CDR1 is SGHTA and CDR2 is FQGNSA. The CDR3 runs 14 residues. Trimming cost V 5 bases and J 0 bases, with 11 bases left between them.

This clone was observed a few times. The CDR3 is cut off 3 residues early in the read; its end comes from the germline J gene. The chain couples TRBV7-8 to TRBJ1-1; no reliable D call. V was trimmed by 2 bases and J by 3 bases, leaving 7 bases between them. The CDR3 sequence is 13 residues long. From germline, CDR1 is SGHVS and CDR2 FQNEAQ. CDR3 sequence reads: CASSLTRDTEAFF. The sequenced CDR3 bases are TGTGCCAGCAGCTTAACTAGGGACACTGAA.

This clone has at least ten counts. Sequencing ends 3 residues short of the CDR3 end; the germline J gene provides the rest. The chain is built from TRBV7-6 and TRBJ2-3, with D possibly being TRBD1 (6 bases). The germline V gene encodes CDR1 SGHVS and CDR2 FNYEAQ. The V gene lost 3 bases and the J gene lost 2 bases, with 9 bases spanning the gap. CDR3 length: 14 amino acids. The CDR3 protein is CASSFRQVTDTQYF. CDR3 bases read: TGTGCCAGCAGCTTCCGACAGGTCACAGATACG.

This clone was recorded many times. Read coverage stops 3 residues before the CDR3 terminus; the germline J gene supplies the remainder. The chain carries TRBV28 and TRBJ1-4, with a tentative D call TRBD1 (5 bases). Germline CDR1 is MDHEN and CDR2 is SYDVKM. This CDR3 region has 15 residues. Trimming removed 1 base from V and 4 bases from J, with 10 bases in between. Incomplete CDR3 DNA: TGTGCCAGCAGTTTATTAACACAGGATAATGAAAAA. Its protein product is CASSLLTQDNEK. The complete CDR3 protein is CASSLLTQDNEKLFF.

This clone was detected ten times or more. The read is 3 residues too short to cover the CDR3 end, so that end is filled in from the germline J gene. The chain joins TRBV20-1 to TRBJ2-7; 8 nucleotides line up with TRBD2. V lost 7 bases, J lost 3 bases, and 11 bases stayed unmatched. This CDR3 has 14 amino acids. Looked up from germline, CDR1 is DFQATT and CDR2 is SNEGSKA (reference sequence). Incomplete CDR3 DNA: TGCAGTGTCCGGCGGGGGGCCAGGAACTACGAG. Its protein product is CSVRRGARNYE. The full CDR3 protein reads CSVRRGARNYEQYF.

In this sample, this clone turned up many times. The read terminates 3 residues before the CDR3 end, so the remaining end is supplied by the germline J gene. V usage is TRBV7-9 and J usage is TRBJ2-1, with a tentative D call TRBD1 (7 bases). This CDR3 spans 15 amino acids. Germline V gene data show CDR1 as SEHNR and CDR2 as FQNEAQ (reference sequence). V lost 6 bases and J 4 bases, leaving 16 bases between the germline ends. The CDR3 sequence is CASSWGGDRYNEQFF. The CDR3 bases that were read are TGTGCCAGCAGTTGGGGCGGGGACAGATACAATGAG.

This clone was observed at least ten times. The CDR3 extends 3 residues past the end of the read, so its final part is completed from the germline J gene. V gene TRBV5-6 combines with J gene TRBJ2-1; possible D gene TRBD1, 5 bases. From germline, CDR1 is SGHDT and CDR2 YYEEEE. The V end was cut by 5 bases, the J end by 5 bases, with 8 bases between. The CDR3 has 12 amino acids. The DNA read from the CDR3 is TGTGCCAGCAGTCGACAGCACAATGAG. This codes for CASSRQHNE. The complete CDR3 reads CASSRQHNEQFF.

This clone was seen repeatedly, ten times or more. The read is 3 residues too short to cover the CDR3 end, so that end is filled in from the germline J gene. The rearrangement uses TRBV10-3 and TRBJ2-1; the match to TRBD1 covers 7 bases. Per the germline V gene, CDR1 is ENHRY and CDR2 is SYGVKD. The CDR3 sequence is 14 residues long. V lost 10 bases, J lost 4 bases, and 10 bases stayed unmatched. The CDR3 protein is CATATTGLYNEQFF. CDR3 DNA (partial): TGTGCCACCGCGACGACAGGGCTGTACAATGAG.

This clone was observed at least ten times. Read sequence stops 3 residues before the CDR3 end, and the germline J gene provides the missing end. V usage is TRBV6-4 and J usage is TRBJ2-1; the match to TRBD2 covers 13 bases. The CDR3 extends over 15 amino acids. V trimming: 4 bases; J trimming: 9 bases; junction bases outside the gene matches: 6. Germline V gene lookup returns CDR1 MRHNA and CDR2 SNTAGT. Incomplete CDR3 DNA: TGTGCCAGCAGTGTTACTAGCGGGAGGGCCCCTGAG. Translated: CASSVTSGRAPE. The entire CDR3 reads CASSVTSGRAPEQFF.

This clone turned up a few times. The CDR3 end lies 3 residues beyond the end of the read and is filled in from the germline J gene. The rearrangement joins TRBV10-2 to TRBJ1-5; D is unclear. Germline assignment: CDR1 WSHSY and CDR2 SAAADI. Trimming removed 4 bases from V and 0 bases from J, with 4 bases in between. The CDR3 runs to 13 residues. This CDR3 reads CASSVHSNQPQHF. The sequenced part of the CDR3 DNA is TGCGCCAGCAGTGTACATAGCAATCAGCCC.

At least ten counts were recorded for this clone. The read terminates 3 residues ahead of where the CDR3 ends, so the germline J gene completes it. The chain employs TRBV29-1 and TRBJ2-1; no reliable D call. CDR1 is SQVTM and CDR2 is ANQGSEA in the germline V gene. CDR3 length: 11 amino acids. V lost 3 bases to trimming and J lost 6 bases, with 6 bases between them. The CDR3 sequence: CSVDLSNEQFF. The CDR3 bases that were read are TGCAGCGTTGATCTGTCCAATGAG.

This clone appeared many times. The sequence runs out 3 residues before the end of the CDR3; the remainder is reconstructed from the germline J gene. The V gene is TRBV7-9, the J gene TRBJ2-1, with TRBD2 matching 7 bases. The CDR3 is made up of 15 amino acids. The J segment lost 9 bases and the V segment lost 2 bases, leaving 10 bases of the junction unmatched. CDR1 and CDR2 from the germline V gene are SEHNR and FQNEAQ (reference sequence). The chain's CDR3 is CASSLFEAGISEQFF. Incomplete CDR3 DNA: TGTGCCAGCAGCTTATTTGAAGCGGGAATAAGTGAG.

This clone was observed many times. The CDR3 goes on 3 residues after the read ends, and that part is filled in from the germline J gene. The rearrangement joins TRBV20-1 to TRBJ2-7; 8 bases are shared with TRBD1. This CDR3 spans 15 amino acids. Germline assignment: CDR1 DFQATT and CDR2 SNEGSKA (reference sequence). The ends lost 3 bases at V and 0 bases at J; junction bases unmatched: 7. CDR3 protein: CSASSNRGSSYEQYF. Incomplete CDR3 DNA: TGCAGTGCTAGTTCCAACAGGGGGAGCTCCTACGAG.

This clone has a count of ten or more. The CDR3 is cut off 3 residues early in the read; its end comes from the germline J gene. This chain links TRBV19 with TRBJ2-5; a weak D match, TRBD1 (5 bases). The CDR3 sequence is 15 residues long. CDR1 and CDR2 (germline): LNHDA, SQIVND (reference sequence). The germline V and J ends were trimmed by 5 bases and 4 bases, with 17 bases remaining between them. The CDR3 bases that were read are TGTGCCAGTAGTCCCGCAGGGCAGGTGGGAGAGACC. This codes for CASSPAGQVGET. The complete CDR3 protein is CASSPAGQVGETQYF.

This clone was picked up many times. Read sequence stops 3 residues before the CDR3 end, and the germline J gene provides the missing end. This chain uses TRBV10-3 with TRBJ2-2; the match to TRBD1 covers 10 bases. Germline assignment: CDR1 ENHRY and CDR2 SYGVKD. The CDR3 contains 14 residues. The J segment lost 5 bases and the V segment lost 10 bases, leaving 7 bases of the junction unmatched. CDR3 DNA (partial): TGTGCCACCTCGACAGGGGGCGATACCGGGGAG. As protein: CATSTGGDTGE. The entire CDR3 sequence reads CATSTGGDTGELFF.

This clone has a count of ten or more. Sequencing ends 3 residues short of the CDR3 end; the germline J gene provides the rest. The chain links TRBV20-1 to TRBJ2-3, with 7 bases lining up with TRBD2. With V trimmed by 2 bases and J by 8 bases, 10 bases remained unmatched. Germline V gene data show CDR1 as DFQATT and CDR2 as SNEGSKA (reference sequence). This CDR3 contains 14 residues. This chain's CDR3 is CSARTSAQEGTQYF. Partial CDR3 DNA: TGCAGTGCTAGAACTAGCGCCCAGGAGGGTACG.

This clone has at least ten counts. The sequence runs out 3 residues before the end of the CDR3; the remainder is reconstructed from the germline J gene. This chain connects TRBV28 to TRBJ2-7; maybe TRBD1 (5 bases). Germline values: CDR1 MDHEN, CDR2 SYDVKM. This CDR3 is 13 amino acids long. Trimming cost V 8 bases and J 5 bases, with 16 bases left between them. The sequenced part of the CDR3 DNA is TGTGCCAGCTCAGGGTTTCAGTGGGACGAG. Translated, it gives CASSGFQWDE. The entire CDR3 sequence reads CASSGFQWDEQYF.